A selection of T cell receptor beta chains follows, all from one sample in a study of cytomegalovirus exposure and HLA in healthy donors. This table comes from immunoSEQ multiplex PCR, and its TCRdb copy is limited to in-frame clones, with some not included. The sample comprises about 150,000 clones, over 8% of which are singletons, and 1.5% to 2% rests with the top ten. The sample was PBMCs. Every receptor here comes from a male donor in good health and CMV-seronegative. Each CDR3 is given with its conserved first and last residue. D genes are given only for firm matches. Only some rows state a clone size, as once, few, many or a class for expanded clones.

D gene	V gene	J gene	clone size	CDR3 protein	CDR3 DNA
-	TRBV7-3	TRBJ2-2	few	CASSLGDLGELFF	TGTGCCAGCAGCTTGGGCGATCTCGGGGAGCTGTTTTTT
TRBD2	TRBV6-4	TRBJ2-1	-	CASSDSYSGDHNEQFF	TGTGCCAGCAGTGACTCGTATAGCGGGGATCACAATGAGCAGTTCTTC
-	TRBV19	TRBJ2-6	-	CASTQRAGANVLTF	TGTGCCAGTACCCAGAGGGCTGGGGCCAACGTCCTGACTTTC
-	TRBV27	TRBJ1-2	-	CASSMVRGGGYGYTF	TGTGCCAGCTCCATGGTCCGAGGGGGTGGATATGGCTACACCTTC
-	TRBV29-1	TRBJ1-1	-	CSVAHMESTEAFF	TGCAGCGTTGCACACATGGAGAGCACTGAAGCTTTCTTT
-	TRBV2	TRBJ2-7	-	CASSEPGGAYEQYF	TGTGCCAGCAGTGAACCGGGGGGCGCGTACGAGCAGTACTTC
TRBD1	TRBV29-1	TRBJ2-7	-	CSVGVSHRGSYEQYF	TGCAGCGTTGGAGTTTCTCACAGGGGCTCCTACGAGCAGTACTTC
TRBD1	TRBV27	TRBJ1-1	few	CASSPRQGTTEAFF	TGTGCCAGCAGTCCAAGACAGGGGACCACTGAAGCTTTCTTT
-	TRBV2	TRBJ2-2	-	CASRVEAGAWTGELFF	TGTGCCAGCAGAGTCGAGGCAGGGGCTTGGACCGGGGAGCTGTTTTTT
-	TRBV4-3	TRBJ2-1	-	CASSQGEDRGEQFF	TGCGCCAGCAGCCAAGGGGAAGATAGGGGTGAGCAGTTCTTC
TRBD2	TRBV7-9	TRBJ2-5	-	CASSLAASGETQYF	TGTGCCAGCAGCTTAGCCGCTAGCGGCGAGACCCAGTACTTC
-	TRBV4-3	TRBJ1-4	-	CASSLESANEKLFF	TGCGCCAGCAGCCTAGAGTCAGCTAATGAAAAACTGTTTTTT
-	TRBV5-1	TRBJ2-1	-	CASSLGVRSYNEQFF	TGCGCCAGCAGCTTGGGTGTCCGCTCCTACAATGAGCAGTTCTTC
-	TRBV4-1	TRBJ1-1	-	CASSQRGSGTEAFF	TGCGCCAGCAGCCAACGGGGTTCGGGCACTGAAGCTTTCTTT
TRBD2	TRBV19	TRBJ2-1	-	CASSITSGGVYNEQFF	TGTGCCAGTAGTATAACTAGCGGGGGGGTATACAATGAGCAGTTCTTC
TRBD1	TRBV7-2	TRBJ2-3	few	CASSPQGDTQYF	TGTGCCAGCAGCCCACAGGGGGATACGCAGTATTTT
-	TRBV28	TRBJ2-1	few	CASSLLQVSSYNEQFF	TGTGCCAGCAGTTTATTACAGGTCAGCTCCTACAATGAGCAGTTCTTC
TRBD1	TRBV19	TRBJ2-5	few	CASSQQGETQYF	TGTGCCAGTTCTCAACAGGGGGAGACCCAGTACTTC
-	TRBV15	TRBJ1-5	few	CATSRDPRGQPQHF	TGTGCCACCAGCAGAGATCCGAGAGGACAGCCCCAGCATTTT
TRBD1	TRBV29-1	TRBJ2-7	few	CSVPRDSTCEQYF	TGCAGCGTTCCCCGGGACAGCACCTGCGAGCAGTACTTC
TRBD2	TRBV5-4	TRBJ2-7	-	CASEVNGLAGVEQYF	TGTGCCAGCGAGGTTAATGGACTAGCGGGAGTCGAGCAGTACTTC
-	TRBV11-1	TRBJ1-1	few	CASSLGTWDSRGTEAFF	TGTGCCAGCAGCTTAGGCACCTGGGACTCCCGAGGGACTGAAGCTTTCTTT
-	TRBV21-1	TRBJ2-5	few	CASRLTSGGPGETQYF	TGTGCCAGCAGATTGACTAGCGGGGGGCCCGGGGAGACCCAGTACTTC
-	TRBV4-3	TRBJ2-1	-	CASSQGIQGSYNEQFF	TGCGCCAGCAGCCAAGGAATCCAGGGATCCTACAATGAGCAGTTCTTC
-	TRBV5-1	TRBJ1-6	-	CASSLEVGASYNSPLHF	TGCGCCAGCAGCTTGGAGGTAGGGGCCTCCTATAATTCACCCCTCCACTTT
TRBD1	TRBV5-1	TRBJ1-1	few	CASSLEGQLTEAFF	TGCGCCAGCAGCTTGGAGGGACAGCTCACTGAAGCTTTCTTT
-	TRBV7-9	TRBJ1-2	-	CASSLETDNYGYTF	TGTGCCAGCAGCTTAGAGACTGATAACTATGGCTACACCTTC
TRBD1	TRBV25-1	TRBJ2-1	-	CASSAGTGSGWNEQFF	TGTGCCAGCAGTGCCGGGACAGGGTCGGGGTGGAATGAGCAGTTCTTC
TRBD1	TRBV4-3	TRBJ2-7	-	CASSQVFGTGPSEQYF	TGCGCCAGCAGCCAAGTGTTCGGGACAGGACCCTCTGAGCAGTACTTC
-	TRBV25-1	TRBJ2-3	few	CASSAWDSITDTQYF	TGTGCCAGCAGTGCTTGGGACTCCATCACAGATACGCAGTATTTT
TRBD2	TRBV4-2	TRBJ2-3	few	CASSQVPRGDTDTQYF	TGTGCCAGCAGCCAAGTACCCCGGGGGGACACAGATACGCAGTATTTT
-	TRBV5-1	TRBJ2-5	-	CASSWGDSSQETQYF	TGCGCCAGCAGCTGGGGGGACTCATCGCAAGAGACCCAGTACTTC
-	TRBV28	TRBJ1-6	few	CASSQSGVWGSPLHF	TGTGCCAGCAGTCAATCAGGGGTTTGGGGTTCACCCCTCCACTTT